This paragraph reports one T cell receptor beta chain. This sample was taken from a study of blood T cell repertoires in COVID-19. Across the study: COVID-19 samples, acute and convalescent, were from the United States, Italy and Spain. The cDNA or gDNA used as material had been derived from T cells, B-cell-depleted T cells, or PBMCs.

This table comes from immunoSEQ multiplex PCR, and its TCRdb copy is limited to in-frame clones, with some not included. The table records about 100,000 clones, about 86% of them present only once. Researchers sorted participants into cohorts using their self-reported clinical history. In Cohort 3, a recovered donor had either two negative PCRs, clearance, or symptom resolution. This TCR was recovered from a woman in her forties or fifties who had recovered from COVID-19. Sequenced sample: PBMCs or T cells enriched from blood (not recorded which).

The CDR3 region is CASSLKASYQETQYF. The CDR3 region has the DNA TGTGCCAGCAGCTTAAAAGCTTCGTACCAAGAGACCCAGTACTTC. The chain couples TRBV5-4 to TRBJ2-5; D is unresolved. CDR1 is SGHNT, CDR2 YYREEE, per germline (reference sequence). The length of the CDR3 is 15 residues. The V end was cut by 2 bases, the J end by 0 bases, with 11 bases between.